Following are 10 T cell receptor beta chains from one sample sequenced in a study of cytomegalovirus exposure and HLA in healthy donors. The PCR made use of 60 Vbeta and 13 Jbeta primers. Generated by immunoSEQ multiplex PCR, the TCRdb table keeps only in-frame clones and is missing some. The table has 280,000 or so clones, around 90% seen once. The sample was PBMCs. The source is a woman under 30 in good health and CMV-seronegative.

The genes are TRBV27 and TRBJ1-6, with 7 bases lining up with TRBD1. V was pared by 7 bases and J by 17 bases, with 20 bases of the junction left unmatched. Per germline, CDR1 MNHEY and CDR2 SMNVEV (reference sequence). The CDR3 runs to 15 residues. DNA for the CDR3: TGTGCCAGCAAAGAGTTCTGGGACAGTGCCTTAGATTTCCACTTT. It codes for CASKEFWDSALDFHF.

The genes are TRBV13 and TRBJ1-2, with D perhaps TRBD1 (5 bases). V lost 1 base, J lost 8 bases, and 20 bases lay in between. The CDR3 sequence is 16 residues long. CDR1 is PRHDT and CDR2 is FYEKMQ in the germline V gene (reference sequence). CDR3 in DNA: TGTGCCAGCAGCTTAGTGTCGGGGGGAAGGATTGGGGGCTACACCTTC. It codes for CASSLVSGGRIGGYTF.

CDR3 residues: CASSLNQGAGGYTF. The DNA of the CDR3 is TGTGCCAGCAGCTTAAACCAGGGGGCGGGGGGCTACACCTTC. V and J are TRBV7-8 and TRBJ1-2, with TRBD1 matching 8 bases. CDR3 size: 14 residues. V gave up 2 bases and J gave up 8 bases; unmatched junction bases: 7. Germline lookup yields CDR1 SGHVS and CDR2 FQNEAQ.

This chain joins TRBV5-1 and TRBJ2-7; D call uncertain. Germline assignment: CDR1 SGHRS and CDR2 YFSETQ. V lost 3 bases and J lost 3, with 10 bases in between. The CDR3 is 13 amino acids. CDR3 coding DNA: TGCGCCAGCAGCTCGGGTACGGTCTACGAGCAGTACTTC. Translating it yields CASSSGTVYEQYF.

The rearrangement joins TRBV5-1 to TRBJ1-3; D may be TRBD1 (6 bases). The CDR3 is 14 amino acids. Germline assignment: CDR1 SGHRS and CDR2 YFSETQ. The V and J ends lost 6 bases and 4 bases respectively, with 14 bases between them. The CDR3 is CASTGGGTGNTIYF. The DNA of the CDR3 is TGCGCCAGCACCGGCGGGGGGACAGGAAACACCATATATTTT.

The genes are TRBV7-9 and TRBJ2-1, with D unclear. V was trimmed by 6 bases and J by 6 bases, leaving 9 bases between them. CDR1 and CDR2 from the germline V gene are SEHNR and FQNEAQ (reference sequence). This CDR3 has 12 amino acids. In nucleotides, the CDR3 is TGTGCCAGCAGACCGGTGTCCAATGAGCAGTTCTTC. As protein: CASRPVSNEQFF. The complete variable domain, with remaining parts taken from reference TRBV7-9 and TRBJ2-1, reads DTGVSQNPRHKITKRGQNVTFRCDPISEHNRLYWYRQTLGQGPEFLTYFQNEAQLEKSRLLSDRFSAERPKGSFSTLEIQRTEQGDSAMYLCASRPVSNEQFFGPGTRLTVL.

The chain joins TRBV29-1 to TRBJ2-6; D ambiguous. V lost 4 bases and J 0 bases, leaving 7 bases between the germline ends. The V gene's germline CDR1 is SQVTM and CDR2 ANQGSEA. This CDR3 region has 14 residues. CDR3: CSVGHDSGANVLTF. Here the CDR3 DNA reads TGCAGCGTTGGACACGACTCTGGGGCCAACGTCCTGACTTTC.

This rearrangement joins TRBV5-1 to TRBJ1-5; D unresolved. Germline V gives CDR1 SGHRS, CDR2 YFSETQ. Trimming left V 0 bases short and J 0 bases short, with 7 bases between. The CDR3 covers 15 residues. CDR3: CASSLGQDSNQPQHF. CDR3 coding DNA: TGCGCCAGCAGCTTGGGGCAGGATAGCAATCAGCCCCAGCATTTT. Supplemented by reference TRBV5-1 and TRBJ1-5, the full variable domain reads KAGVTQTPRYLIKTRGQQVTLSCSPISGHRSVSWYQQTPGQGLQFLFEYFSETQRNKGNFPGRFSGRQFSNSRSEMNVSTLELGDSALYLCASSLGQDSNQPQHFGDGTRLSIL.

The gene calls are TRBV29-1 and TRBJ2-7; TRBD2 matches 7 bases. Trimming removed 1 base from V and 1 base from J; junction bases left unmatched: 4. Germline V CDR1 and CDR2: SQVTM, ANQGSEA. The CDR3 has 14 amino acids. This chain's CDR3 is CSVEGGGKSYEQYF. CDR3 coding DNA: TGCAGCGTTGAAGGGGGGGGTAAATCCTACGAGCAGTACTTC.

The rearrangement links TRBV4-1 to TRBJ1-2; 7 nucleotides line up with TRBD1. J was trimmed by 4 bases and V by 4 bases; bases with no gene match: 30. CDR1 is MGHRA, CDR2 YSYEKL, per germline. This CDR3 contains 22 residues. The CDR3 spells CASSRRPLKPFDPGQRGYGYTF. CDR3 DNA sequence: TGCGCCAGCAGCCGACGACCCTTAAAACCGTTCGACCCGGGACAGAGAGGCTATGGCTACACCTTC.